The subject of this entry is one T cell receptor beta chain. Its antigen is unidentified. The data are from a study of T cells after yellow fever vaccination. Turning to the study itself: The SMART-Seq v4 Ultra Low Input method served to prepare the low-cell-number fractions.

Each CDR3 protein is one row after TCRdb ran MiXCR on the 5' RACE reads. The table lists around 310,000 distinct CDR3 sequences, approximately 4% of them singletons, with roughly 19% in the top ten. Points from the study as a whole: After the booster, over 95% of CD4 and 75% to 90% of CD8 primary-response clones were re-detected.

Trimming at V came to 1 base and at J to 2 bases, leaving 6 bases not matched to a gene. This CDR3 spans 16 amino acids. Germline V gene sequence: CDR1 MNHEY, CDR2 SMNVEV (reference sequence). The specimen was PBMCs, collected 15 days after the yellow fever booster vaccination. The rearrangement uses TRBV27 and TRBJ2-3, with 7 bases lining up with TRBD1. This clonotype originated in a man aged 18 to 35 who received the YFV17D yellow fever vaccine. The CDR3, as DNA: TGTGCCAGCAGTTTATTGGGGACAGCAAACACAGATACGCAGTATTTT. Translating gives CASSLLGTANTDTQYF.